This TCR beta chain was observed in a study of blood T cell repertoires in COVID-19. Study-wide context: Donors in the United States, Italy and Spain gave samples during acute or convalescent COVID-19. T cells, B-cell-depleted T cells, or PBMCs supplied cDNA or gDNA.

This clone was recorded a few times. CDR3 length: 14 amino acids. Trimming took 4 bases from V and 4 from J, leaving 12 bases between them. The germline gives CDR1 MGHRA, CDR2 YSYEKL. Original methodology: By means of reference gene primer amplification, nucleated cell counts were estimated. Repertoires were generated with immunoSEQ multiplex PCR, while TCRdb's copy carries only in-frame clones and drops some. V and J calls plus clone size are reproduced from that table; the DNA served to infer D and trimming. The table lists 190,000 or so clones, around nine tenths of them singletons. The TCR originated in a woman younger than 35 who had recovered from COVID-19. The chain has TRBV4-1 and TRBJ2-3, with a possible D match to TRBD2 (6 bases). The sequenced sample consisted of peripheral blood. This chain's CDR3 is CASSPGERADTQYF. The CDR3 DNA reads TGCGCCAGCAGCCCGGGAGAACGAGCAGATACGCAGTATTTT.